This TCR beta chain was profiled in a study of PD-1 blockade in mismatch repair-deficient tumors. Overall study context: Patients had over ten mismatch repair-deficient cancer types and were previously treated and progressing. Study-wide findings and caveats: After pembrolizumab, tumor-resident clones rose rapidly, then generally contracted before radiologic responses.

Clones were read by immunoSEQ multiplex PCR, and TCRdb kept only the in-frame ones, dropping some. Among roughly 53,000 clones listed, around 80% were seen once. In regard to this clone: The antigen is unknown.

V was pared by 4 bases and J by 5 bases, with 2 bases of the junction left unmatched. CDR1 is SNHLY and CDR2 is FYNNEI in the germline V gene. There are 14 residues in the CDR3. TCR sequencing covered a few patients who responded to pembrolizumab. Sequenced material: peripheral blood, taken 4 weeks after starting pembrolizumab. The origin of this receptor is an adult with mismatch repair-deficient cancer. The chain is built from TRBV2 and TRBJ1-3, with TRBD1 identical over 10 bases. The CDR3 bases are TGTGCCAGCAGTGGACAGGGGGCGAGAAACACCATATATTTT. Translating it yields CASSGQGARNTIYF.